The entry below gives a single TCR beta chain sequence along with its context. Its antigen remains undetermined. The sample originates from a study of cytomegalovirus exposure and HLA in healthy donors (dated by TCRdb to about 2017). For the wider study: An earlier analysis of several hundred of the donors reported roughly 300 Gb of sequence data and 117 million unique TCR beta sequences obtained from some 170 million T cells. To predict cytomegalovirus infection status, the study combined high-throughput TCR immunosequencing, statistical association of individual TCRs with disease status, and machine learning. Five DR-DQ haplotypes were handled as single units for association and clustering, since linkage in the cohort was strong. On average, approximately 250,000 unique TCR beta nucleotide sequences were sequenced per donor among 300 to 500 genotyped donors of the cohort, with around 19% of those sequences being non-productive. Using immunosequencing, the study profiled T cell repertoires from around 680 subjects and related those repertoires to cytomegalovirus serostatus. Every repertoire in the discovery cohort had been generated on one and the same sequencing platform. Class I and class II HLA loci were covered by the typing at four-digit resolution. An early release covering approximately 600 HLA-typed donors comprised approximately 290 gigabases of sequencing data and around 85 million unique TCR sequences. An earlier analysis of 587 of the donors used high-throughput TCR beta sequencing to judge whether each TCR beta V gene segment behaved as functional or pseudogenic. The later analysis used no new phenotypic data to find candidate immune exposures, relying instead on TCR beta sequences and their occurrence across donors. The study aimed to test whether cataloging public T cell receptors could reveal signatures of past pathogen exposure. Along with the roughly 710-subject first cohort, a separate validation cohort of roughly 110 different subjects was used. The genetic ancestry cluster associated with self-reported Caucasian donors included around four fifths of the roughly 380 genotyped donors. A later genetic analysis used genome-wide SNP genotypes for about 65% of the roughly 670 donors, treating that subset as a discovery cohort. A later analysis re-analyzed previously published TCR beta repertoires from 600 to 850 donors and added high-resolution HLA genotyping to study TCR occurrence patterns. The number of typed donors differed by locus: about 629-630 for A, B, C, DRB1 and DQB1; approximately 520 for DQA1; approximately 600 for DPA1; and around 470 for DPB1. Donor age, sex, ethnicity and CMV serostatus were compiled together with the repertoire data.

The cohort was made up of approximately 670 healthy bone marrow donors. Cohort members were all nominally healthy when sampled, although unrecorded immune exposures were likely present. The donor was CMV seronegative and was included in the group of about 350 seronegative cohort members. Each donor provided a peripheral blood sample, and peripheral blood mononuclear cells were used for TCR beta sequencing. The Qiagen DNeasy Blood Extraction Kit was used to extract genomic DNA from the blood cell samples. For CDR1 and CDR2, the germline V gene (reference sequence) lists SEHNR and FQNEAQ. Relative to germline, V is missing 3 bases and J is missing 7 bases, with 6 bases of the junction outside any gene match. The CDR3 runs 15 amino acids, cysteine and phenylalanine included. CDR3 DNA is the only sequence kept; it has 45 bases, read in frame from the first base. Library generation was performed with the immunoSEQ multiplex PCR assay. A mixture of 60 forward primers for TCR Vbeta segments and 13 reverse primers for TCR Jbeta segments was used in the multiplex PCR. Amplification of the CDR3 region of rearranged TCR beta genes was performed with a multiplex PCR assay on genomic DNA. Amplified TCR beta libraries were sequenced as 87-base-pair reads on the Illumina HiSeq System. As for the authors' bioinformatics: A later analysis tallied about 77 million unique TCR beta chains across the 610 or so repertoires, and approximately 12 million of those chains were shared by two or more donors. A nearest-neighbor algorithm error-corrected the raw reads and collapsed the reads into unique sequences, merging closely related sequences to remove PCR and sequencing errors. To assign V, D and J gene segments, CDR3 sequences were aligned to IMGT reference sequences. Each retained sequence needed at least a six-nucleotide match to both a V gene segment and a J gene segment. A rearrangement counted as productive if the CDR3 had no stop codons and remained in frame with V and J, and every other rearrangement counted as non-productive. Following IMGT convention, CDR3 was defined as the stretch from the second conserved V-encoded cysteine up to the conserved J-encoded phenylalanine. The earlier analysis of some 580 of the donors excluded any sequence lacking an unambiguous match to a single V gene segment. In an earlier analysis of a few hundred of the donors, V segments were called functional above 56.7% productive rearrangements and were called segregating when the between-donor standard deviation exceeded 5%. A statistical classification framework was developed to diagnose cytomegalovirus status using the catalog of TCR beta chain sequences. In a later analysis, V and J genes were assigned by comparing TCR nucleotide sequences against IMGT/GENE-DB human TR gene sequences. In a later analysis, CDR3 sequences and most-parsimonious VDJ recombination scenarios were assigned using the TCRdist pipeline. In a later analysis, every TCR beta chain was defined by the combination of its CDR3 amino acid sequence and its V-gene family, and reads without a unique V-gene family were dropped. As a way to deal with suspected cross-contamination and a sequencing artifact, a later analysis dropped under 600 nucleotide sequences that were highly shared and had low generation probability. For each public chain, a later analysis derived a clonal expansion index from normalized ranks of inferred template counts within each repertoire. Generation probabilities in a later analysis came from a VDJ recombination model fitted to out-of-frame rearrangements, and those results were checked against IGoR. A later analysis scored TCR-TCR, TCR-HLA and TCR-CMV co-occurrence with hypergeometric tests, applying a repertoire-size bias correction to TCR pairs. A later analysis estimated false discovery rates by permuting HLA or CMV assignments 20 times. In a later analysis, co-occurring TCRs were grouped with DBSCAN, and TCRdist sequence similarity was added when clustering was performed within HLA-allele-positive subsets. Repertoires with fewer than 30,000 or more than 120,000 public chains were left out of co-occurrence clustering, as were five repertoires with anomalous nucleotide sharing. TCRdb carries this immuneACCESS record with in-frame sequences only. Its versions omit some clonotypes, under half of them owing to an unresolved V gene in the studies checked, with the rest unexplained. V, J and clone size derive from that table, while D and trimming were established from the DNA sequence. Per the sample table, the count is some 150,000 clones. The ten largest clones add up to approximately 2% of the sample.

The research as a whole found: The classifier was reported to diagnose cytomegalovirus status with high specificity and sensitivity in both the original cohort and the validation cohort. A later analysis found that HLA-associated TCR beta chains were more clonally expanded and had lower generation probabilities than equally common non-associated chains. In a later analysis, TCR association rates were found to vary across HLA loci, with the most associated TCRs seen for DRB1 alleles and the fewest for HLA-C alleles. Because HLA typing was missing for some donors at each locus, association tests included only the typed subset. In vitro tests confirmed that a few of the cytomegalovirus-associated TCR beta chains recognize cytomegalovirus antigens. A further reported finding was that TCR beta sequences accurately predicted the HLA-A and HLA-B alleles for most subjects in the first cohort. Immune exposure information for the cohort was limited to CMV serostatus. While some public TCRs were present in many individuals, most TCR sequences turned up only very rarely across donors. The authors suggested that the approach could potentially be generalized to other disease states and immunological phenotypes. Broadly in line with IMGT annotations, most TCR beta V segments showed up in productive rearrangements about 87% or about 30% of the time in an earlier analysis of under 700 of the donors. Only TCR beta chains were sequenced in this cohort, and the absence of alpha or paired-chain data limited detectable features. Linkage disequilibrium might explain the correlated functional status among segregating V segments, but an unknown experimental factor could not be ruled out. The 87-base-pair reads could not distinguish some IMGT-functional V segments, including TRBV6-2 and TRBV6-3, so those segments were excluded. The earlier analysis of almost 600 of the donors excluded approximately 17 rarely observed V segments, including chromosome 9 orphons, because counts were too low. According to a later analysis, parvovirus B19, influenza, CMV and Epstein-Barr virus appeared linked to several top co-occurrence clusters. In a later genetic analysis, fewer N-insertions in productive TCRs were reported among donors in an Asian-associated ancestry cluster than the 666-donor mean. Most CMV-associated TCR beta chains appeared to be HLA-restricted in a later analysis, and the HLA associations seemed to be driven largely by CMV exposure. V-gene and J-gene trimming of TCR beta chains was associated with a missense DCLRE1C variant in a later genetic analysis, and the association was replicated in an independent cohort. A total of fewer than 200 TCR beta chains were listed by the study as associated with cytomegalovirus. When HLA alleles, especially DR and DQ, strongly co-occurred, TCR associations were difficult to assign to individual alleles. At a false discovery rate of 0.05, a later analysis linked fewer than 20,000 TCR beta sequences to specific HLA alleles. A cluster of highly shared sequence variants was judged likely to be a technical artifact of the sequencing pipeline. Sequencing depth was assumed to be roughly uniform across donors in the presence/absence analyses, though that assumption may not hold.

The chain is encoded by TRBV7-9 joined to TRBJ2-2; 9 middle bases align to TRBD1. The sequenced sample consisted of PBMCs. This clonotype was sampled from a woman aged 18-29 years in good health and CMV-seronegative. The DNA is as follows: TGTGCCAGCAGCTTTGGCACAGGGGGCATCGGGGAGCTGTTTTTT. It translates to CASSFGTGGIGELFF.